The rows below give T cell receptor beta chains drawn from one sample of a study of a mutant IDH1 vaccine in newly diagnosed glioma. No antigen has been assigned to these receptors. Repertoires were generated with immunoSEQ multiplex PCR, while TCRdb's copy carries only in-frame clones and drops some. Of about 41,000 clones listed, around 79% are singletons. Sample: PBMCs, taken from a glioma patient whose treatment included an IDH1 peptide vaccine. Receptors originate from a woman in her 40s with glioma. Some clones in this sample may be carry-over from other donors' samples. Each CDR3 is given with its conserved first and last residue. A D gene is named only where the DNA matches it firmly. A clone size is listed for some rows: how often the clone was seen (once, few, many), or a class if it is expanded.

clone_size j_call d_call v_call cdr3_nt cdr3_aa
NA TRBJ2-7 NA TRBV5-6 TGTGCCAGCAAACAACCCGGCGGGGTCGGTGAGCAGTACTTC CASKQPGGVGEQYF
NA TRBJ2-7 TRBD1 TRBV6-6 TGTGCCAGCAGTTACGGGACAGGGGCCTACGAGCAGTACTTC CASSYGTGAYEQYF
NA TRBJ2-7 NA TRBV4-3 TGCGCCAGCAGCCAAGATCAAGGTTTTGCCTACGAGCAGTACTTC CASSQDQGFAYEQYF
NA TRBJ2-7 NA TRBV7-7 TGTGCTAGCAGCCCCGGGAGGGGGCCCTCCTACGAGCAGTACTTC CASSPGRGPSYEQYF
NA TRBJ1-5 NA TRBV7-8 TGTGCCAGCAGCTTAGAAGGGTTCGAAATTCAGCCCCAGCATTTT CASSLEGFEIQPQHF
NA TRBJ2-7 NA TRBV18 TGTGCCAGCTCACCACGGGACGACGAGCAGTACTTC CASSPRDDEQYF
few TRBJ2-6 NA TRBV7-2 TGTGCCAGCAGCTTAAAGGGGCCTGGGGCCAACGTCCTGACTTTC CASSLKGPGANVLTF
NA TRBJ2-5 TRBD1 TRBV7-7 TGTGCTAGCAGCTTAAGGACAGGGGGTCTGTACCAAGAGACCCAGTACTTC CASSLRTGGLYQETQYF
few TRBJ1-1 TRBD1 TRBV5-1 TGCGCCAGCAGCGGGGGGACAGACTGGAACACTGAAGCTTTCTTT CASSGGTDWNTEAFF
few TRBJ1-5 NA TRBV7-9 TGTGCCAGCAGCTTAGCCTACAATCAGCCCCAGCATTTT CASSLAYNQPQHF
NA TRBJ1-2 NA TRBV4-3 TGCGCCAGCAGCCAAGCTGTTCGGGAGTACCCTTCCGGCTACACCTTC CASSQAVREYPSGYTF
NA TRBJ2-1 NA TRBV20-1 TGCAGTGCGTTGACCTCACTAGGGCAGTTCTTC CSALTSLGQFF
NA TRBJ1-5 NA TRBV6-5 TGTGCCAGCAGTTACGACAGAAAAAGCAATCAGCCCCAGCATTTT CASSYDRKSNQPQHF
NA TRBJ1-2 TRBD1 TRBV6-1 TGTGCCAGCAGTATAGGACAGGCTAACTATGGCTACACCTTC CASSIGQANYGYTF
NA TRBJ1-2 NA TRBV7-9 TGTGCCAGCAGCTTAGCGACTAGCCGGGACTACACTATGGGCTACACCTTC CASSLATSRDYTMGYTF
NA TRBJ2-1 TRBD1 TRBV7-9 TGTGCCAGCAGCCCCCTCTCCCTCGTTGGGGGACAGAGCTACAATGAGCAGTTCTTC CASSPLSLVGGQSYNEQFF
NA TRBJ2-1 TRBD2 TRBV14 TGTGCCAGCAGCCAACTAGCGGGACACGGGGATGAGCAGTTCTTC CASSQLAGHGDEQFF
NA TRBJ1-5 TRBD1 TRBV25-1 TGTGCCAGCGCAGAGGGGGGGGGAGGGGGCCAGCCCCAGCATTTT CASAEGGGGGQPQHF
NA TRBJ2-7 NA TRBV7-2 TGTGCCAGCAGCTCTACCTACTCCTACGAGCAGTACTTC CASSSTYSYEQYF
NA TRBJ2-1 NA TRBV7-9 TGTGCCAGCAGCTCCGCTTCTGGTCACACTCCCCATGAGCAGTTCTTC CASSSASGHTPHEQFF
NA TRBJ1-5 NA TRBV6-1 TGTGCCAGCGGGAGACAGACATCTTCGACTCAGCCCCAGCATTTT CASGRQTSSTQPQHF
once TRBJ1-1 NA TRBV30 TGTGCCTGGAGGCCCCGGGGGCGGGACACTGAAGCTTTCTTT CAWRPRGRDTEAFF
NA TRBJ1-6 NA TRBV9 TGTGCCAGCAGCGTAGGGATTTCACCCCTCCACTTT CASSVGISPLHF
NA TRBJ1-1 NA TRBV6-4 TGTGCCAGCAGTGAAGGGGAGGGAAGCACTGAAGCTTTCTTT CASSEGEGSTEAFF
many TRBJ2-4 NA TRBV5-1 TGCGCCAGCAGCTTGCAGGGGACGGATAAAGTGATTCAGTACTTC CASSLQGTDKVIQYF
NA TRBJ2-1 NA TRBV5-4 TGTGCCAGCACCATTAGAGGCTACTCCTACAATGAGCAGTTCTTC CASTIRGYSYNEQFF